Sequencing of this TCR beta chain was carried out in a study of technical replicates of blood from several donors. The protocol was immunoSEQ multiplex PCR, while the TCRdb copy is restricted to in-frame clones and leaves out a portion. The sample gives more than 65,000 clones, about 92% of which show up once; more than 0.3% is in the top ten. Trimming removed 8 bases from V and 2 bases from J, with 12 bases in between. The CDR3 consists of 13 residues. Germline-derived CDR1 and CDR2 are MDHEN and SYDVKM. The chain couples TRBV28 to TRBJ1-2; no clear D gene. The sample taken for sequencing was T cells isolated from PBMCs. The receptor was derived from a human donor in good health. CDR3 DNA: TGTGCCAGCCGTTCTGGGGAGAACTATGGCTACACCTTC. Translating gives CASRSGENYGYTF.